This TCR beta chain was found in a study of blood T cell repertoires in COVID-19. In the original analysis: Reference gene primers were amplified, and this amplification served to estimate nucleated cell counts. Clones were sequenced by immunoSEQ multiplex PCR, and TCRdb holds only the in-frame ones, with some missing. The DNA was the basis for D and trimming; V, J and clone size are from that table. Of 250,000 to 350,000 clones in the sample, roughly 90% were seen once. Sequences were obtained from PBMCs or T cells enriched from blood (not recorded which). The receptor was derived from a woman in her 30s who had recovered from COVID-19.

CDR3 sequence reads: CASTRAGVGYEQYF. CDR3 DNA sequence: TGTGCCAGCACCCGGGCGGGGGTTGGGTACGAGCAGTACTTC. The chain has TRBV7-9 and TRBJ2-7; 7 positions agree with TRBD2. J lost 4 bases, V lost 7 bases, and 10 bases had no gene match. The germline V gene has CDR1 SEHNR and CDR2 FQNEAQ (reference sequence). This CDR3 is built from 14 residues.